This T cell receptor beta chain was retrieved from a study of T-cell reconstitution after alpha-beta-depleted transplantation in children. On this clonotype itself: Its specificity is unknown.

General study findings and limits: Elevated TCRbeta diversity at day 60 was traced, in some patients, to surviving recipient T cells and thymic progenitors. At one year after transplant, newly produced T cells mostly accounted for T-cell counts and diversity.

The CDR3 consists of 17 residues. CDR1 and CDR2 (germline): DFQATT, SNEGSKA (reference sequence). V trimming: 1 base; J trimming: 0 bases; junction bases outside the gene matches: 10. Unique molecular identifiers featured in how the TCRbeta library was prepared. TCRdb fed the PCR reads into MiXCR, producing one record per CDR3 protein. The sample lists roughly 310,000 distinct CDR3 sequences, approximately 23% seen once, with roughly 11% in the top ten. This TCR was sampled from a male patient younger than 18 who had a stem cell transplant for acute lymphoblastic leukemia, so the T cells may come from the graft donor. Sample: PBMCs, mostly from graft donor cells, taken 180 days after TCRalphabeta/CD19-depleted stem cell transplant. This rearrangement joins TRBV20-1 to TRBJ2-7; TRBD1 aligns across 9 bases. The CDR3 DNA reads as TGCAGTGCTAGAGGCCCCCGCTGGGACAGGGTCTCCTACGAGCAGTACTTC. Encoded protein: CSARGPRWDRVSYEQYF.